These 10 T cell receptor beta chains were all obtained from the same sample, sequenced in a study of T cell responses to AZD1222 COVID-19 vaccine. Libraries were prepared by immunoSEQ multiplex PCR; TCRdb keeps only in-frame clonotypes and omits some of them. This sample carries 100,000 to 150,000 clones, less than 95% of them seen once, and the ten largest clones take roughly 7.8%. The input for sequencing was peripheral blood, taken on day 0 of AZD1222 vaccination. The receptors here all came from an adult in good health.

The chain is built from TRBV18 and TRBJ2-3; unclear D gene. CDR3 length: 16 residues. V lost 4 bases, J lost 0 bases, and 14 bases lay in between. Germline lookup yields CDR1 KGHSH and CDR2 LQKENI. The CDR3 DNA follows: TGTGCCAGCTCACTGAGACCGGACCCAAGCACAGATACGCAGTATTTT. Its protein product is CASSLRPDPSTDTQYF.

In its sample, this clone was seen once. The J gene is TRBJ1-6, the V gene TRBV7-9, with D maybe TRBD1 (6 bases). The germline V gene encodes CDR1 SEHNR and CDR2 FQNEAQ (reference sequence). The CDR3 length is 17 residues. The V end lost 3 bases, the J end lost 2 bases, and 14 bases lay between the germline ends. The DNA for the CDR3 is TGTGCCAGCAGCTTGGGTAGCAGGGGTCCCTATAATTCACCCCTCCACTTT. This gives the protein CASSLGSRGPYNSPLHF.

This chain joins TRBV7-9 and TRBJ1-4; TRBD1 matches 7 bases. The CDR3 is made up of 14 amino acids. CDR1 is SEHNR and CDR2 is FQNEAQ in the germline V gene (reference sequence). The junction had 4 bases not matched to a gene; V was cut back by 5 bases and J by 4 bases. The CDR3 coding sequence is TGTGCCAGCAGCCTTGGGACAGTTAATGAAAAACTGTTTTTT. Amino acids: CASSLGTVNEKLFF.

V usage is TRBV19 and J usage is TRBJ1-1; the D gene is possibly TRBD1 (6 bases). This CDR3 has 14 residues. V was cut by 5 bases and J by 1 base, with 11 bases left in between. Germline loops: CDR1 LNHDA, CDR2 SQIVND (reference sequence). The CDR3 DNA reads as TGTGCCAGTAGTCATGGACAGAAGAACACTGAAGCTTTCTTT. It is translated as CASSHGQKNTEAFF. Supplemented by reference TRBV19 and TRBJ1-1, the full variable domain reads DGGITQSPKYLFRKEGQNVTLSCEQNLNHDAMYWYRQDPGQGLRLIYYSQIVNDFQKGDIAEGYSVSREKKESFPLTVTSAQKNPTAFYLCASSHGQKNTEAFFGQGTRLTVV.

The chain recombines TRBV19 with TRBJ2-2; no reliable D call. The V end was cut by 5 bases, the J end by 0 bases, with 4 bases between. Germline CDR1 LNHDA, CDR2 SQIVND (reference sequence). The CDR3 is 13 amino acids. The CDR3 DNA sequence: TGTGCCAGTAGTTGGGCGAACACCGGGGAGCTGTTTTTT. It encodes CASSWANTGELFF.

The chain joins TRBV28 to TRBJ2-1, with D tentatively TRBD1 (6 bases). This CDR3 region has 16 residues. The V end lost 7 bases, the J end lost 0 bases, and 16 bases lay between the germline ends. Germline loops: CDR1 MDHEN, CDR2 SYDVKM. CDR3 in DNA: TGTGCCAGCATAGGACAGAGTCGTCGCTCCTACAATGAGCAGTTCTTC. This encodes CASIGQSRRSYNEQFF.

The J gene is TRBJ2-7, the V gene TRBV28; 11 nucleotides align to TRBD2. The CDR3 extends over 17 amino acids. The J segment lost 5 bases and the V segment lost 5 bases, leaving 14 bases of the junction unmatched. Germline V gives CDR1 MDHEN, CDR2 SYDVKM. The CDR3 sequence is CASSTTSTSGSIHEQYF. In DNA form, the CDR3 reads TGTGCCAGCAGTACCACCTCCACTAGCGGGAGTATCCACGAGCAGTACTTC.

V and J are TRBV5-1 and TRBJ2-5; perhaps D is TRBD1 or TRBD2 (5 bases each). Per the germline V gene, CDR1 is SGHRS and CDR2 is YFSETQ. This CDR3 has 16 residues. Trimming took off 4 bases at V and 1 base at J, with 17 bases between the two ends. The CDR3 DNA reads as TGCGCCAGCAGCCTTGGGACGTCGTCCTCCCAAGAGACCCAGTACTTC. Translated: CASSLGTSSSQETQYF.

The CDR3: CASSGGVTGELFF. The DNA of the CDR3 is TGTGCCAGCAGCGGAGGGGTCACCGGGGAGCTGTTTTTT. This rearrangement joins TRBV9 to TRBJ2-2; possibly TRBD1 or TRBD2 for D (5 bases each). V was pared by 3 bases and J by 4 bases, with 7 bases between. The CDR3 runs to 13 residues. Germline CDR1 is SGDLS and CDR2 is YYNGEE.

The DNA for the CDR3 is TGTGCCAGCAGTGTTGACAGGGCTGGAAACACCATATATTTT. Protein product: CASSVDRAGNTIYF. This chain joins TRBV28 and TRBJ1-3; 7 positions agree with TRBD1. The J segment lost 2 bases and the V segment lost 5 bases, leaving 3 bases of the junction unmatched. The CDR3 is 14 residues long. From germline, CDR1 is MDHEN and CDR2 SYDVKM. The whole variable domain, filled in from reference TRBV28 and TRBJ1-3, reads DVKVTQSSRYLVKRTGEKVFLECVQDMDHENMFWYRQDPGLGLRLIYFSYDVKMKEKGDIPEGYSVSREKKERFSLILESASTNQTSMYLCASSVDRAGNTIYFGEGSWLTVV.